These 2 T cell receptor beta chains came from one sample sequenced in a study of post-analysis software for immune sequencing data. Broader study findings: Roughly five TRBV segments appeared more often in patients than in controls, and TRBV5-6, TRBV5-1 and TRBV20-1 were among these.

TCR beta cDNA libraries had unique molecular identifiers. MiXCR, run by TCRdb on the PCR reads, gives a single entry per CDR3 protein. This sample has some 500,000 distinct CDR3 sequences, with roughly 45% found just once. These TCRs are of unknown antigen specificity. Sequencing was carried out using blood. The receptor set was obtained from a girl aged 5 to 17 with multiple sclerosis.

This chain uses TRBV15 with TRBJ2-1; D uncertain. The germline gives CDR1 LNHNV, CDR2 YYDKDF (reference sequence). The CDR3 contains 16 residues. V gave up 0 bases and J gave up 7 bases, with 16 bases separating them. CDR3 protein: CATSRDRALRLNEQFF. The CDR3 DNA sequence: TGTGCCACCAGCAGAGATCGGGCCCTACGGTTAAATGAGCAGTTCTTC.

The chain joins TRBV12-3 or TRBV12-4 to TRBJ2-3; D is uncertain. There are 14 residues in the CDR3. Trimming cost V 5 bases and J 3 bases, with 12 bases left between them. As DNA, the CDR3 is TGTGCCAGCAGTCTTGACACTGCGACAGATACGCAGTATTTT. Its translation is CASSLDTATDTQYF.